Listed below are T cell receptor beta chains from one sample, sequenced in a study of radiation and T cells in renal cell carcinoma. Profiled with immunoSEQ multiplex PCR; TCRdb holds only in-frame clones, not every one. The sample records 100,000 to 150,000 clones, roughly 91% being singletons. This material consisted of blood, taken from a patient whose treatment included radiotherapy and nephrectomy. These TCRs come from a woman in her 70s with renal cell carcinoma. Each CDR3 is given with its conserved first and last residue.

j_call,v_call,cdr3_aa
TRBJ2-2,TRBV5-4,CASSPLGNTGELFF
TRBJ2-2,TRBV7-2,CASRRTGNTGELFF
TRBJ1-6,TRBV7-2,CASSVGAAVPLHF
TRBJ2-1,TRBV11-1,CASSWTRGGFYNEQFF
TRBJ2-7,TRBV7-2,CASSLFRGAYEQYF
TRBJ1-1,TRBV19,CASTPLGAPRAGTEAFF
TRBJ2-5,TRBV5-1,CASSLVGTSWETQYF
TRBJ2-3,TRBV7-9,CASSLVGDTQYF
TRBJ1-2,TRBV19,CASSQIGKYGYTF
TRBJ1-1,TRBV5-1,CASQHPTNTEAFF
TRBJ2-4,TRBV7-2,CASSLHPGANIQYF
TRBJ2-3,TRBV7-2,CASSPEGGLTDTQYF
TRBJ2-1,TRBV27,CASHADSARRYNEQFF
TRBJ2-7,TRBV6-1,CASTRDIQSYEQYF
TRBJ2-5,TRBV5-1,CASSSGVFETQYF
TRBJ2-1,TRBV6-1,CASSEIDRGNEQFF
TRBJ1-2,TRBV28,CASSASDRNYGYTF
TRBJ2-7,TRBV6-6,CATRGGVYEQYF
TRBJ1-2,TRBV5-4,CASSLALGRNYGYTF
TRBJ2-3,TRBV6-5,CASSYSPASTDTQYF
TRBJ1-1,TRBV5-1,CASSSSGSGEAFF
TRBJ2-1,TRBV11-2,CASSRGGGEQFF
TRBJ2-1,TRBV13,CASSPFGLAAFSYNEQFF
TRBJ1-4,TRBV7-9,CASISGEGNEKLFF
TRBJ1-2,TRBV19,CASSAGQVSGYTF
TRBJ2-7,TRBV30,CAWRTEYEQYF
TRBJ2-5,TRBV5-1,CASSLEEGAGRETQYF
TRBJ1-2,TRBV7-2,CASSPDRDYGYTF
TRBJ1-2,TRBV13,CASSSSLEDRVYGYTF
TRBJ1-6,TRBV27,CASSSFGTGSSYNSPLHF
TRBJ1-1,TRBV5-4,CASSLTGWNTEAFF
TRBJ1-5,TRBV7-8,CASSRDSGVNQPQHF
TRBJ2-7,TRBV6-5,CASNGLAGGSYEQYF
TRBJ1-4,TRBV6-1,CASSGDRGNNEKLFF
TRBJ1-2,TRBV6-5,CASSYGRVFNYGYTF
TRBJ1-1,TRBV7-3,CASSQTPRSEAFF
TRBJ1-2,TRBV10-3,CAISGAAEPNYGYTF
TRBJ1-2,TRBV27,CASMDLIYGYTF
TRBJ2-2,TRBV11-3,CASSLDLGSTGELFF
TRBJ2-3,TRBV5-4,CASRPVGGGISTDTQYF
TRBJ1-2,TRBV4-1,CASSQETAKTNYGYTF
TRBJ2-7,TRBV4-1,CASSQVGAGTRYYEQYF
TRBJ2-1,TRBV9,CASSPRPDVEQFF
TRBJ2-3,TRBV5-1,CASSLGGQDTQYF
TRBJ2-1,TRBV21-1,CASSKRDRGAGNEQFF
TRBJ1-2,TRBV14,CASSRYDRGQGYTF
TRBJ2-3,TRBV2,CASSEAGVVLDTQYF
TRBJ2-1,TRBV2,CASSDRLAGVEQFF
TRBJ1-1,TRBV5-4,CASSFSRTGPLEAFF
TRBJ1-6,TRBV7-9,CASSPRGGSYNSPLHF
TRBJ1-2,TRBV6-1,CASSVSVNYGYTF